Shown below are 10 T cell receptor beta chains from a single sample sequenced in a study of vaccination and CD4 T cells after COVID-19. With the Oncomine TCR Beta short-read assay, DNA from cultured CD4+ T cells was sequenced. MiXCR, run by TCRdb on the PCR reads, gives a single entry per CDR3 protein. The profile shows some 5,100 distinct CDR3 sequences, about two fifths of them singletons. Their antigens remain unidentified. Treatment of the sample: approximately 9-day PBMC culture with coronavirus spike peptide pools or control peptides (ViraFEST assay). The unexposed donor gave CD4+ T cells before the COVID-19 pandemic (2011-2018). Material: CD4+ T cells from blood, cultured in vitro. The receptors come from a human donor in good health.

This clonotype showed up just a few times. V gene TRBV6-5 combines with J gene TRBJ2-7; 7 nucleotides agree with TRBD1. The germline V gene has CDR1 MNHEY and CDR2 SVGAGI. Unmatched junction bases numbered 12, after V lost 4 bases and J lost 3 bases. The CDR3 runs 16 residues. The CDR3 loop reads CASSSSRQGPGYEQYF. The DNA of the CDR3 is TGTGCCAGCAGTTCCTCCCGACAGGGACCCGGCTACGAGCAGTACTTC.

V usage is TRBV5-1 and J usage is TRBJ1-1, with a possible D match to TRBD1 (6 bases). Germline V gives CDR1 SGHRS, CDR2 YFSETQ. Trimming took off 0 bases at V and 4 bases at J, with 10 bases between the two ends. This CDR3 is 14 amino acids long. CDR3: CASSLAGGITEAFF. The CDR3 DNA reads TGCGCCAGCAGCTTGGCGGGGGGCATCACTGAAGCTTTCTTT.

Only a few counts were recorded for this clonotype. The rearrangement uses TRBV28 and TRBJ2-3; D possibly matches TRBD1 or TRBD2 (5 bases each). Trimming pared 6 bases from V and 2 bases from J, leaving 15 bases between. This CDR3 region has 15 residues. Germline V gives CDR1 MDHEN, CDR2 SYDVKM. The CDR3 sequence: CASRIGTANTDTQYF. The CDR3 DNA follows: TGTGCCAGCAGGATCGGGACCGCTAACACAGATACGCAGTATTTT.

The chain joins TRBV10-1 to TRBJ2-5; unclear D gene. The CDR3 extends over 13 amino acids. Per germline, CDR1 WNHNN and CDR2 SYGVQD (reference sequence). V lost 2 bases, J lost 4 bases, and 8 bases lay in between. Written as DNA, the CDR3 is TGCGCCAGCAGTGAGAGGCCCAGAGAGACCCAGTACTTC. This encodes CASSERPRETQYF.

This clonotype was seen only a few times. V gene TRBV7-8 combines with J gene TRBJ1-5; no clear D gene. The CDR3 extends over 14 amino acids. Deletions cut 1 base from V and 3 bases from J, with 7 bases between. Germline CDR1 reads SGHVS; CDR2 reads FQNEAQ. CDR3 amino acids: CASSLGGYNQPQHF. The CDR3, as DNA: TGTGCCAGCAGCTTAGGAGGATACAATCAGCCCCAGCATTTT.

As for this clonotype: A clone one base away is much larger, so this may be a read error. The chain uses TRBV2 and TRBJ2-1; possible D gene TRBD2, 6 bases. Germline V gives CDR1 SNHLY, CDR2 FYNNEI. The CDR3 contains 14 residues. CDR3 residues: CANSEQDYHNEQFF. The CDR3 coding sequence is TGTGCCAACAGTGAACAGGACTACCACAATGAGCAGTTCTTC.

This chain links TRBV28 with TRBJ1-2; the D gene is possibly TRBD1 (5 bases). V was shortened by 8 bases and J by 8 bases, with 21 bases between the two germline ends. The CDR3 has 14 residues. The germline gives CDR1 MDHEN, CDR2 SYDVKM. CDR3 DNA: TGTGCCAGCCGCCTAGGGGAGAGGAGGGCGGGCTACACCTTC. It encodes CASRLGERRAGYTF.

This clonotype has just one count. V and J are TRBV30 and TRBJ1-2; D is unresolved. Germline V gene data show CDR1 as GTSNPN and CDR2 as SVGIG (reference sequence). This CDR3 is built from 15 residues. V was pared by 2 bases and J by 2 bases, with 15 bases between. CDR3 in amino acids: CAWSFWSARNYGYTF. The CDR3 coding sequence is TGTGCCTGGAGTTTTTGGTCGGCTCGAAACTATGGCTACACCTTC.

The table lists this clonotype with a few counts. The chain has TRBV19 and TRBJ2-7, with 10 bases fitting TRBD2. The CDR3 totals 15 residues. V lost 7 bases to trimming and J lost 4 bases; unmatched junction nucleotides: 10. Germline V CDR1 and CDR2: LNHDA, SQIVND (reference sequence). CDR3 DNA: TGTGCCAGTACCCCAACTAGCGGGACCGTTTACGAGCAGTACTTC. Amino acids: CASTPTSGTVYEQYF.

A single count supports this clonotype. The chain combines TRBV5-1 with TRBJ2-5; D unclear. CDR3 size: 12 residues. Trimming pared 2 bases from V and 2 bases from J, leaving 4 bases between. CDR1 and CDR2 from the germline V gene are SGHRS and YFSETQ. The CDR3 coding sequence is TGCGCCAGCAGCTTCCCTCAAGAGACCCAGTACTTC. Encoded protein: CASSFPQETQYF.